Here is one T cell receptor beta chain with its context. This clonotype turned up a few times. It lacks a known antigen. Base qualities are not at hand, and no much larger clone is one base apart. The approximately 39 donors, aged about 6 to 90 years, were systemically healthy Caucasian individuals from Russia. About 10 milliliters of peripheral blood were collected from each donor into EDTA-treated Vacutainer tubes. Ficoll-Paque density-gradient centrifugation was used to isolate PBMCs, with at least 6 million per sample. Total RNA was extracted from PBMCs with Trizol reagent, with at least 6 micrograms obtained per sample. For every donor, flow cytometry on a PBMC aliquot measured the percentage of naive CD45RAhigh/CD27high T cells. This sample is drawn from a study of blood T cells in healthy people across ages (dated by TCRdb to between 2014 and 2017). Some background on the complete study: In model experiments, roughly one uniquely barcoded TCR beta cDNA molecule per two T cells was captured by template switching. To track age-related changes in TCR beta repertoire diversity, the study relied on deep sequencing normalized with unique cDNA molecular identifiers. Four age groups were formed from the donors: young (average approximately 17 years), middle-aged (approximately 39), aged (62) and long-lived (approximately 80). To avoid experimental bias, donors of different ages were spread randomly across the sequencing lanes. The study analyzed two additional independent replicas of 1 million unique cDNA reads from the same blood draw for two donors, one aged 18 to 29 and one aged 80 or older. The investigation overall reported the following: The percentage of naive T cells measured by flow cytometry correlated strongly with observed TCR beta diversity. Because the CMV infection status of the donors was unknown, age-related changes in expanded clonotypes may potentially have been confounded. Bulk unsorted PBMC profiling prevented conclusive comparison of naive and antigen-experienced compartments. Total diversity estimates from one million sequenced T cells were considered lower bounds and underestimates. Observed TCR beta diversity per million T cells fell roughly linearly with age, and a significant reduction was already apparent by age roughly 40. Compared with the aged group, the long-lived group had more naive CD4+ T cells, fewer expanded clones and increased TCR diversity, a pattern suggesting age selection.

Measured from the cysteine to the phenylalanine, the CDR3 is 15 residues long. Only the CDR3 part of the read is kept: 45 bases, read in frame from the first base. The junction carries 15 bases between V and J, which are trimmed by 1 base and 5 bases respectively. For CDR1 and CDR2, the germline V gene (reference sequence) lists DFQATT and SNEGSKA. The receptor library was made with 5' RACE. Reads for this sample came from an Illumina HiSeq 2500. A second PCR of about 6 to 11 cycles was performed with a sample-barcoded 5' primer and a J-beta primer mix. Each TCR beta cDNA molecule received a unique molecular identifier from a template-switch 5' adaptor carrying 12 random nucleotides. At least 2.5 million CDR3-containing paired-end reads were obtained from each sample. First-strand cDNA synthesis was performed from all RNA using the Mint cDNA synthesis kit, with priming by a TRBC-specific oligonucleotide. All cDNA was treated with uracil-DNA glycosylase and then went through a first 18-cycle PCR with the universal primers M1SS and BC2_uni_R. On the study's bioinformatics: For normalization, 1 million high-quality reads, each with a distinct molecular identifier, were randomly selected from each sample. Instead of being binned into consensus sequences, reads with shared molecular identifiers were discarded. MiTCR, set to a Q25 quality threshold and the strictest error-elimination algorithm, was used for CDR3 identification, clonotype clustering and error correction. A nonparametric unseen species model with Euler transformation was used to estimate a lower bound on total TCR beta diversity. Clones were called with MiXCR by TCRdb after fastp trimmed the public reads at Q25, and only in-frame beta chains were retained. Each CDR3 protein appears once, grouped with its most common genes and DNA. The authors' filters were not applied to this entry. This sample comprises around 1,700,000 distinct CDR3 sequences, about 30% of them detected only once. The ten largest clonotypes hold 7.7% of the sample.

Sequencing was done on a sample of blood. The sequence is built from TRBV20-1 and TRBJ1-5, and TRBD1 may be the D gene, going by 6 matching bases. The sequence was collected from a woman in her 30s in good health. In nucleotide form, the sequence is TGCAGTGCTAGAGGACACAGGGATAGTTATCAGCCCCAGCATTTT. It encodes CSARGHRDSYQPQHF.